The 32 T cell receptor beta chains given below trace back to one sample, sequenced in a study of technical replicates of blood from a few donors. Profiling relied on immunoSEQ multiplex PCR, and the TCRdb table lists in-frame clones only, not all of them. There are about 62,000 clones in the sample; 70% to 90% occur only once, and over 4.5% lies in the top ten. Material: PBMCs. The receptors here all came from a human donor in good health. Some clones in this sample may be carry-over from other donors' samples.

J is TRBJ2-4 and V is TRBV7-2; 8 bases fit TRBD2. Germline V gene data show CDR1 as SGHTA and CDR2 as FQGNSA. This CDR3 comprises 18 residues. The ends lost 5 bases at V and 7 bases at J; junction bases unmatched: 19. The CDR3 sequence is CASSVRGQGGRGGNIQYF. The CDR3 nucleotides are TGTGCCAGCAGCGTTAGAGGGCAGGGAGGGCGCGGGGGGAACATTCAGTACTTC. The variable domain in full, completed from reference TRBV7-2 and TRBJ2-4, reads GAGVSQSPSNKVTEKGKDVELRCDPISGHTALYWYRQSLGQGLEFLIYFQGNSAPDKSGLPSDRFSAERTGGSVSTLTIQRTQQEDSAVYLCASSVRGQGGRGGNIQYFGAGTRLSVL.

The genes are TRBV6-5 and TRBJ1-2; D is perhaps TRBD1 (6 bases). Germline CDR1 is MNHEY and CDR2 is SVGAGI. Trimming removed 2 bases at V and 7 bases at J, with 14 bases between. The CDR3 spans 14 residues. The chain's CDR3 is CASSYGGGQGGYTF. The CDR3, as DNA: TGTGCCAGCAGTTACGGGGGGGGCCAGGGTGGCTACACCTTC.

The chain joins TRBV7-2 to TRBJ2-2, with D maybe TRBD2 (6 bases). V was cut by 5 bases and J by 0 bases, with 10 bases left in between. Germline V gene sequence: CDR1 SGHTA, CDR2 FQGNSA. The length of the CDR3 is 15 residues. The CDR3 DNA sequence: TGTGCCAGCAGCCCCCGGGGGTCGAACACCGGGGAGCTGTTTTTT. Its translation is CASSPRGSNTGELFF.

As DNA, the CDR3 is TGTGCCAGTAGACGCGCCGTGAACACTGAAGCTTTCTTT. Amino acid sequence: CASRRAVNTEAFF. The chain joins TRBV19 to TRBJ1-1; D unclear. The CDR3 runs to 13 residues. Trimming took 6 bases from V and 0 from J, leaving 8 bases between them. The germline gives CDR1 LNHDA, CDR2 SQIVND (reference sequence). Full variable domain (remainder filled in from reference TRBV19 and TRBJ1-1): DGGITQSPKYLFRKEGQNVTLSCEQNLNHDAMYWYRQDPGQGLRLIYYSQIVNDFQKGDIAEGYSVSREKKESFPLTVTSAQKNPTAFYLCASRRAVNTEAFFGQGTRLTVV.

The chain's CDR3 is CASSLGGDGYTF. The CDR3, as DNA: TGTGCCAGCAGCTTAGGGGGGGACGGCTACACCTTC. The J gene is TRBJ1-2, the V gene TRBV5-6; D perhaps matches TRBD1 (6 bases). The CDR3 has 12 residues. The germline gives CDR1 SGHDT, CDR2 YYEEEE. The V end lost 2 bases, the J end lost 8 bases, and 10 bases lay between the germline ends.

This chain uses TRBV30 with TRBJ1-4; D ambiguous. V was trimmed by 1 base and J by 5 bases, leaving 11 bases between them. Germline CDR1 GTSNPN, CDR2 SVGIG (reference sequence). The CDR3 totals 14 residues. The CDR3 region is CAWSGGWKNEKLFF. CDR3 DNA sequence: TGTGCCTGGAGTGGAGGATGGAAAAATGAAAAACTGTTTTTT.

The V call is TRBV5-6, the J call TRBJ2-3; no definite D call. This CDR3 spans 16 amino acids. CDR1 is SGHDT, CDR2 YYEEEE, per germline. Trimming took off 0 bases at V and 6 bases at J, with 17 bases between the two ends. CDR3 sequence: CASSLAYSWRSDTQYF. The CDR3 bases are TGTGCCAGCAGCTTGGCGTACTCGTGGCGGAGCGATACGCAGTATTTT.

This chain joins TRBV5-6 and TRBJ2-1; 9 bases match TRBD2. This CDR3 spans 17 amino acids. CDR1 and CDR2 from the germline V gene are SGHDT and YYEEEE. V shed 4 bases and J 0 bases; nucleotides not matched to a gene: 8. CDR3 nucleotide sequence: TGTGCCAGCAGCAGCAGCGGGGGGAGGACCTCCTACAATGAGCAGTTCTTC. Protein product: CASSSSGGRTSYNEQFF.

This chain uses TRBV9 with TRBJ1-4; tentatively, D is TRBD1 (6 bases). From germline, CDR1 is SGDLS and CDR2 YYNGEE. The CDR3 runs to 15 residues. Trimming removed 0 bases at V and 8 bases at J, with 14 bases between. This CDR3 reads CASSVGGQMGEKLFF. Here the CDR3 DNA reads TGTGCCAGCAGCGTAGGGGGACAAATGGGAGAAAAACTGTTTTTT.

The gene calls are TRBV9 and TRBJ2-5; TRBD2 matches 13 bases. Germline V gives CDR1 SGDLS, CDR2 YYNGEE. There are 15 residues in the CDR3. V lost 4 bases, J lost 5 bases, and 5 bases stayed unmatched. The CDR3 loop reads CASSWTSGSGETQYF. The CDR3 coding sequence is TGTGCCAGCAGCTGGACTAGCGGGAGTGGTGAGACCCAGTACTTC.

This clone was counted ten times or more. DNA for the CDR3: TGCGCCAGCAGCTACTACAGCGGGGGGCAAGAGACCCAGTACTTC. It encodes CASSYYSGGQETQYF. This chain joins TRBV5-1 and TRBJ2-5; TRBD2 agrees at 9 bases. Germline values: CDR1 SGHRS, CDR2 YFSETQ. This CDR3 comprises 15 residues. V dropped 3 bases and J dropped 2; count of bases not matched to a gene: 5.

This clone was seen only a few times. The chain joins TRBV7-2 to TRBJ2-7, with D tentatively TRBD1 (6 bases). CDR3 length: 13 residues. V shed 5 bases and J shed 3 bases, with 11 bases lying between them. Germline assignment: CDR1 SGHTA and CDR2 FQGNSA. The CDR3 DNA sequence: TGTGCCAGCAGCCTCACAGGGTACTACGAGCAGTACTTC. It is translated as CASSLTGYYEQYF.

The V call is TRBV7-8, the J call TRBJ2-7; D is possibly TRBD2 (6 bases). The CDR3 spans 14 residues. From germline, CDR1 is SGHVS and CDR2 FQNEAQ. V shed 3 bases and J shed 2 bases, with 11 bases lying between them. CDR3 nucleotide sequence: TGTGCCAGCAGCTTGTCGCGGGGAACCTACGAGCAGTACTTC. This translates into CASSLSRGTYEQYF.

The CDR3 here is CASSATPRSGANVLTF. In DNA, the CDR3 is TGTGCCAGCAGCGCCACGCCTAGGTCCGGGGCCAACGTCCTGACTTTC. The rearrangement joins TRBV7-3 to TRBJ2-6; D unclear. This CDR3 is 16 amino acids long. Germline V lookup: CDR1 SGHTA, CDR2 FQGTGA. V dropped 5 bases and J dropped 4 bases, with 15 bases sitting between them.

The chain joins TRBV5-4 to TRBJ2-2; TRBD2 might be the D (6 bases). Trimming shortened V by 2 bases and J by 6 bases, and 11 bases separated the two germline ends. The germline CDR1 and CDR2 sequences are SGHNT and YYREEE (reference sequence). The CDR3 consists of 14 residues. The DNA of the CDR3 is TGTGCCAGCAGCTTTGGGGGGAAGGCCGGGGAGCTGTTTTTT. Translated: CASSFGGKAGELFF.

The V and J genes are TRBV6-1 and TRBJ1-2, with a weak D call TRBD1 (5 bases). In germline, CDR1 is MNHNS, CDR2 SASEGT. V was shortened by 4 bases and J by 8 bases, with 11 bases between the two germline ends. The CDR3 covers 12 residues. This chain's CDR3 is CASSAQGRGYTF. In DNA form, the CDR3 reads TGTGCCAGCAGTGCTCAGGGCCGGGGCTACACCTTC.

This chain links TRBV19 with TRBJ1-1; D gene ambiguous. This CDR3 has 14 amino acids. V was clipped by 3 bases and J by 0 bases, with 8 bases between them. Germline CDR1 reads LNHDA; CDR2 reads SQIVND (reference sequence). The CDR3 sequence is CASSMREMNTEAFF. CDR3 DNA: TGTGCCAGTAGTATGAGGGAGATGAACACTGAAGCTTTCTTT.

The rearrangement uses TRBV4-3 and TRBJ2-1; 10 bases line up with TRBD2. There are 13 residues in the CDR3. Germline CDR1 is LGHNA and CDR2 is YSLEER. The J segment lost 8 bases and the V segment lost 4 bases, leaving 2 bases of the junction unmatched. CDR3 DNA: TGCGCCAGCAGCCTTAGCGGGGGGTATGAGCAGTTCTTC. The encoded protein is CASSLSGGYEQFF.

The V call is TRBV5-1, the J call TRBJ2-3; unclear D gene. V lost 2 bases and J lost 3, with 4 bases in between. Per germline, CDR1 SGHRS and CDR2 YFSETQ. The CDR3 is 12 residues long. CDR3 in amino acids: CASSLSTDTQYF. The CDR3 DNA reads TGCGCCAGCAGCTTATCTACAGATACGCAGTATTTT.

This clone appeared once. The genes are TRBV6-1 and TRBJ2-7; the match to TRBD2 covers 7 bases. In germline, CDR1 is MNHNS, CDR2 SASEGT. The V and J ends lost 4 bases and 7 bases, in that order; junction bases with no gene match: 10. The CDR3 is made up of 14 amino acids. The CDR3 protein is CASSGWAGEGEQYF. The CDR3 DNA reads as TGTGCCAGCAGTGGTTGGGCGGGGGAGGGGGAGCAGTACTTC.

J is TRBJ2-3 and V is TRBV19; TRBD2 matches at 14 bases. CDR1 is LNHDA and CDR2 is SQIVND in the germline V gene (reference sequence). Trimming removed 5 bases from V and 7 bases from J; junction bases left unmatched: 8. This CDR3 contains 16 residues. The CDR3 DNA follows: TGTGCCAGTAGTTCGAGACTAGCGGGAGGGCAGAATACGCAGTATTTT. Its protein product is CASSSRLAGGQNTQYF.

This chain joins TRBV5-1 and TRBJ1-1; a possible D gene is TRBD1 (5 bases). The CDR3 length is 14 residues. Per the germline V gene, CDR1 is SGHRS and CDR2 is YFSETQ. V was clipped by 0 bases and J by 0 bases, with 6 bases between them. CDR3 sequence (DNA): TGCGCCAGCAGCTTGGGACAGATGAACACTGAAGCTTTCTTT. It specifies CASSLGQMNTEAFF. Full variable domain (outside the CDR3, taken from reference TRBV5-1 and TRBJ1-1): KAGVTQTPRYLIKTRGQQVTLSCSPISGHRSVSWYQQTPGQGLQFLFEYFSETQRNKGNFPGRFSGRQFSNSRSEMNVSTLELGDSALYLCASSLGQMNTEAFFGQGTRLTVV.

In DNA form, the CDR3 reads TGTGCCAGCAGCTTTTCCGGGACAGAGGGAAACATTCAGTACTTC. Amino acid sequence: CASSFSGTEGNIQYF. The rearrangement links TRBV7-2 to TRBJ2-4; 7 bases align to TRBD1. The CDR3 is 15 residues long. The germline gives CDR1 SGHTA, CDR2 FQGNSA. The junction had 8 bases not matched to a gene; V was cut back by 3 bases and J by 6 bases.

The chain couples TRBV6-5 to TRBJ2-1, with D perhaps TRBD1 (6 bases). Germline CDR1 reads MNHEY; CDR2 reads SVGAGI. CDR3 length: 12 amino acids. V was trimmed by 10 bases and J by 2 bases, leaving 9 bases between them. CDR3 amino acids: CATTGTYNEQFF. The CDR3, as DNA: TGTGCCACCACAGGGACCTACAATGAGCAGTTCTTC.

This clone was seen once. The rearrangement links TRBV6-5 to TRBJ2-5; D may be TRBD2 (7 bases). There are 15 residues in the CDR3. Germline CDR1 MNHEY, CDR2 SVGAGI. Trimming pared 2 bases from V and 4 bases from J, leaving 14 bases between. The CDR3 loop reads CASSYHIAGAETQYF. The CDR3 DNA follows: TGTGCCAGCAGTTACCATATTGCGGGGGCAGAGACCCAGTACTTC.

The chain couples TRBV4-1 to TRBJ1-5, with no clear D. There are 13 residues in the CDR3. With 5 bases removed from V and 1 base from J, the gap between germline ends came to 6 bases. Germline values: CDR1 MGHRA, CDR2 YSYEKL. CDR3 region: CASSSVSNQPQHF. CDR3 coding DNA: TGCGCCAGCAGCTCAGTCAGCAATCAGCCCCAGCATTTT.

The chain recombines TRBV7-2 with TRBJ2-2; maybe TRBD1 (5 bases). The ends were cut back, 3 bases at V and 3 bases at J, with 11 bases in the middle. The CDR3 sequence is 15 residues long. Per germline, CDR1 SGHTA and CDR2 FQGNSA. CDR3 protein: CASSFQGPHTGELFF. In nucleotides, the CDR3 is TGTGCCAGCAGCTTCCAGGGTCCGCACACCGGGGAGCTGTTTTTT.

V is TRBV7-2 and J is TRBJ2-7; a possible D gene is TRBD2 (6 bases). The CDR3 contains 14 residues. The germline gives CDR1 SGHTA, CDR2 FQGNSA. Trimming left V 8 bases short and J 0 bases short, with 14 bases between. This CDR3 is CASSGGGASYEQYF. CDR3 nucleotides: TGTGCCAGCTCCGGAGGCGGGGCCTCCTACGAGCAGTACTTC.

CDR3 amino acids: CASSQPQAGEYEQYF. The CDR3 DNA reads as TGCGCCAGCAGCCAACCCCAGGCGGGAGAGTACGAGCAGTACTTC. The chain links TRBV4-1 to TRBJ2-7; TRBD2 aligns across 7 bases. Per the germline V gene, CDR1 is MGHRA and CDR2 is YSYEKL. The CDR3 loop spans 15 amino acids. Trimming at V came to 2 bases and at J to 4 bases, leaving 8 bases not matched to a gene.

This chain links TRBV6-5 with TRBJ1-6, with D possibly matching TRBD1 (5 bases). Germline CDR1 MNHEY, CDR2 SVGAGI. This CDR3 region has 13 residues. The V gene lost 3 bases and the J gene lost 8 bases, with 8 bases spanning the gap. The DNA of the CDR3 is TGTGCCAGCAGTTATTGGGGGGATTCACCCCTCCACTTT. Its protein product is CASSYWGDSPLHF.

The genes are TRBV11-2 and TRBJ2-1, with 7 bases aligning to TRBD2. V shed 5 bases and J 4 bases; nucleotides not matched to a gene: 8. This CDR3 has 15 amino acids. Germline CDR1 is SGHAT and CDR2 is FQNNGV. The CDR3 DNA follows: TGTGCCAGCAGCCAGGCTAGCGGACCATACAATGAGCAGTTCTTC. It encodes CASSQASGPYNEQFF.

This clone has only a few counts. The chain joins TRBV6-5 to TRBJ1-1; TRBD1 is a possible D gene (5 bases). The V gene's germline CDR1 is MNHEY and CDR2 SVGAGI. The CDR3 sequence is 14 residues long. The V gene lost 2 bases and the J gene lost 1 base, with 8 bases spanning the gap. In DNA form, the CDR3 reads TGTGCCAGCAGTTACCGCGGGACGAACACTGAAGCTTTCTTT. Its translation: CASSYRGTNTEAFF.